A single sample gave rise to the 24 T cell receptor beta chains below, sequenced in a study of shared clonotypes between healthy human individuals. Libraries were prepared by immunoSEQ multiplex PCR; TCRdb keeps only in-frame clonotypes and omits some of them. The sample carries over a million clones, approximately 98.5% recorded once. Sequenced input: naive CD4+ T cells sorted from blood. Subset indicated: CD45RA+ positively selected. Receptors originate from a man younger than 40 in good health.

The chain has TRBV18 and TRBJ1-1; D possibly corresponds to TRBD1 (5 bases). This CDR3 region has 14 residues. Germline CDR1 KGHSH, CDR2 LQKENI. V dropped 1 base and J dropped 7 bases, with 13 bases sitting between them. CDR3 in DNA: TGTGCCAGCTCACCACGCGGGGGAGTGGATGAAGCTTTCTTT. This translates into CASSPRGGVDEAFF.

The DNA for the CDR3 is TGCGCCAGCAGCCTGGGGGCCGTACAAGAGACCCAGTACTTC. Residues: CASSLGAVQETQYF. This chain uses TRBV4-1 with TRBJ2-5; D is perhaps TRBD1 (6 bases). CDR1 MGHRA and CDR2 YSYEKL come from the germline V gene. The CDR3 extends over 14 amino acids. V was pared by 4 bases and J by 2 bases, with 11 bases between.

This rearrangement joins TRBV6-5 to TRBJ2-7, with D perhaps TRBD1 (6 bases). This CDR3 spans 14 amino acids. The V end lost 3 bases, the J end lost 6 bases, and 15 bases lay between the germline ends. CDR1 is MNHEY, CDR2 SVGAGI, per germline. The CDR3 loop reads CASSYWQGPTEQYF. DNA of the CDR3: TGTGCCAGCAGTTATTGGCAGGGGCCTACCGAGCAGTACTTC.

The chain uses TRBV27 and TRBJ2-1; 8 nucleotides agree with TRBD2. Per the germline V gene, CDR1 is MNHEY and CDR2 is SMNVEV (reference sequence). The V and J ends lost 6 bases and 12 bases, in that order; junction bases with no gene match: 7. The CDR3 length is 12 residues. The CDR3 sequence: CASRQPGLGQFF. CDR3 sequence (DNA): TGTGCCAGCAGACAGCCGGGACTAGGGCAGTTCTTC.

The rearrangement links TRBV7-2 to TRBJ2-7, with TRBD1 matching over 11 bases. The CDR3 has 15 residues. The J segment lost 3 bases and the V segment lost 4 bases, leaving 5 bases of the junction unmatched. Per germline, CDR1 SGHTA and CDR2 FQGNSA. CDR3 nucleotides: TGTGCCAGCAGCTGGACCGGGACAGGGGGCTACGAGCAGTACTTC. It yields the protein CASSWTGTGGYEQYF.

The rearrangement uses TRBV15 and TRBJ2-2; the D is unclear. Between the trimmed V and J ends, which lost 8 bases and 0 bases, there was a span of 13 bases. Germline V CDR1 and CDR2: LNHNV, YYDKDF (reference sequence). This CDR3 comprises 15 residues. Here the CDR3 reads CATHDGPANTGELFF. In DNA, the CDR3 is TGTGCCACCCATGACGGCCCGGCGAACACCGGGGAGCTGTTTTTT.

A word on this clone: Other DNA sequences within the sample encode an identical CDR3. This chain joins TRBV7-9 and TRBJ2-1; 11 nucleotides agree with TRBD2. Looked up from germline, CDR1 is SEHNR and CDR2 is FQNEAQ (reference sequence). The CDR3 runs to 17 residues. Germline trimming cut 1 base from V and 0 bases from J; bases unmatched to any gene: 2. The CDR3 DNA sequence: TGTGCCAGCAGCTTAGGAGGACTAGCGGGCTCCTACAATGAGCAGTTCTTC. As protein: CASSLGGLAGSYNEQFF.

The chain recombines TRBV2 with TRBJ2-1; TRBD1 aligns across 7 bases. V lost 6 bases and J lost 4; bases outside the gene matches: 9. The CDR3 length is 15 residues. The germline V gene encodes CDR1 SNHLY and CDR2 FYNNEI. CDR3 DNA sequence: TGTGCCAGCAGGGTTGGCAGGGGGAGATACAATGAGCAGTTCTTC. Translation gives CASRVGRGRYNEQFF.

The chain joins TRBV5-1 to TRBJ2-7; 10 bases line up with TRBD1. CDR3 size: 14 residues. The germline V gene has CDR1 SGHRS and CDR2 YFSETQ. Trimming removed 5 bases from V and 1 base from J; junction bases left unmatched: 3. The CDR3 is CASRPGQGSYEQYF. CDR3 DNA: TGCGCCAGCAGACCGGGACAGGGGTCCTACGAGCAGTACTTC.

The rearrangement links TRBV2 to TRBJ2-7; TRBD1 aligns across 9 bases. The germline gives CDR1 SNHLY, CDR2 FYNNEI. There are 14 residues in the CDR3. V was clipped by 7 bases and J by 6 bases; unmatched bases: 10. CDR3 sequence reads: CASMTGTGIGEQYF. CDR3 nucleotides: TGTGCCAGCATGACCGGGACAGGGATTGGCGAGCAGTACTTC.

V usage is TRBV5-1 and J usage is TRBJ2-7; 10 nucleotides agree with TRBD2. The junction had 8 bases not matched to a gene; V was cut back by 7 bases and J by 1 base. The CDR3 extends over 15 amino acids. Germline V gene sequence: CDR1 SGHRS, CDR2 YFSETQ. The CDR3 coding sequence is TGCGCCAGCCGCACATTGGGACTAGCGTCCTACGAGCAGTACTTC. Translation: CASRTLGLASYEQYF.

CDR3 region: CASQAEDEIPKINEQFF. CDR3 bases: TGTGCCAGCCAGGCGGAGGACGAAATCCCTAAGATCAATGAGCAGTTCTTC. The chain carries TRBV27 and TRBJ2-1; possible D gene TRBD2, 5 bases. The V gene lost 8 bases and the J gene lost 6 bases, with 26 bases spanning the gap. The CDR3 length is 17 residues. Germline CDR1 and CDR2: MNHEY and SMNVEV (reference sequence).

The table lists this clone with a count of one. V and J are TRBV29-1 and TRBJ2-1, with a tentative D call TRBD2 (5 bases). CDR3 length equals 16 residues. The V and J ends lost 2 bases and 4 bases respectively, with 18 bases between them. Germline values: CDR1 SQVTM, CDR2 ANQGSEA. The CDR3 sequence is CSVEIFSGGSYNEQFF. The DNA of the CDR3 is TGCAGCGTTGAAATTTTTAGTGGCGGGTCTTACAATGAGCAGTTCTTC.

The chain uses TRBV11-2 and TRBJ1-5; 8 nucleotides line up with TRBD1. CDR1 is SGHAT, CDR2 FQNNGV, per germline. V lost 4 bases to trimming and J lost 5 bases; unmatched junction nucleotides: 7. The CDR3 loop spans 15 amino acids. The CDR3 reads CASSWGTGAHQPQHF. Here the CDR3 DNA reads TGTGCCAGCAGCTGGGGGACAGGAGCCCATCAGCCCCAGCATTTT.

The gene calls are TRBV10-3 and TRBJ1-2; D is unresolved. The germline CDR1 and CDR2 sequences are ENHRY and SYGVKD. This CDR3 has 16 residues. Trimming removed 6 bases from V and 3 bases from J, with 20 bases in between. CDR3 sequence reads: CAISASRSSRDYGYTF. CDR3 DNA: TGTGCCATCAGCGCGAGCCGGAGCAGTAGAGACTATGGCTACACCTTC.

The chain is built from TRBV28 and TRBJ1-5; 9 bases agree with TRBD1. The CDR3 contains 17 residues. CDR1 MDHEN and CDR2 SYDVKM come from the germline V gene. V lost 2 bases and J lost 6; bases outside the gene matches: 11. The CDR3 here is CASSLRFGTGIGQPQHF. The CDR3 DNA reads TGTGCCAGCAGTTTACGTTTCGGGACAGGGATTGGTCAGCCCCAGCATTTT.

The rearrangement uses TRBV28 and TRBJ2-7; 7 bases agree with TRBD2. The V and J ends lost 0 bases and 1 base, in that order; junction bases with no gene match: 3. The CDR3 extends over 15 amino acids. In germline, CDR1 is MDHEN, CDR2 SYDVKM. The CDR3 here is CASSLWAGASYEQYF. In DNA, the CDR3 is TGTGCCAGCAGTTTATGGGCGGGAGCTTCCTACGAGCAGTACTTC. The entire variable domain, with the rest obtained from reference TRBV28 and TRBJ2-7, is as follows: DVKVTQSSRYLVKRTGEKVFLECVQDMDHENMFWYRQDPGLGLRLIYFSYDVKMKEKGDIPEGYSVSREKKERFSLILESASTNQTSMYLCASSLWAGASYEQYFGPGTRLTVT.

The chain links TRBV29-1 to TRBJ2-1; D gene ambiguous. CDR1 and CDR2 (germline): SQVTM, ANQGSEA. Trimming left V 7 bases short and J 6 bases short, with 16 bases between. The length of the CDR3 is 13 residues. The chain's CDR3 is CSAFEEFPNEQFF. The CDR3 DNA reads as TGCAGCGCCTTTGAGGAGTTTCCCAATGAGCAGTTCTTC.

A single count supports this clone. V is TRBV6-5 and J is TRBJ1-2; D call uncertain. Germline CDR1 is MNHEY and CDR2 is SVGAGI. The V and J ends lost 2 bases and 5 bases respectively, with 9 bases between them. The CDR3 has 13 residues. The chain's CDR3 is CASSYKQLYGYTF. DNA for the CDR3: TGTGCCAGCAGTTACAAACAGCTATATGGCTACACCTTC.

The chain employs TRBV29-1 and TRBJ1-1; no reliable D call. The V end lost 0 bases, the J end lost 5 bases, and 10 bases lay between the germline ends. Germline CDR1 SQVTM, CDR2 ANQGSEA. The CDR3 is made up of 13 amino acids. The DNA of the CDR3 is TGCAGCGTTGAAGAGGTGGGAGGGACTGAAGCTTTCTTT. This sequence encodes CSVEEVGGTEAFF.

On this clone itself: The same CDR3 is also encoded by other DNA sequences in this sample. The chain is built from TRBV28 and TRBJ2-6; D is possibly TRBD1 (6 bases). There are 15 residues in the CDR3. CDR1 MDHEN and CDR2 SYDVKM come from the germline V gene. Deletions cut 2 bases from V and 1 base from J, with 6 bases between. The CDR3 loop is CASSLRGSGANVLTF. In DNA form, the CDR3 reads TGTGCCAGCAGTTTAAGGGGGTCTGGGGCCAACGTCCTGACTTTC.

This chain uses TRBV7-9 with TRBJ2-2; D gene uncertain. Germline values: CDR1 SEHNR, CDR2 FQNEAQ (reference sequence). CDR3 length equals 11 residues. The V gene lost 6 bases and the J gene lost 5 bases, with 4 bases spanning the gap. The CDR3: CASRETGELFF. The CDR3 DNA reads TGTGCCAGCAGGGAGACCGGGGAGCTGTTTTTT.

This chain uses TRBV11-2 with TRBJ2-2; 10 bases match TRBD2. V shed 6 bases, J shed 5 bases, and the junction held 6 bases outside the gene matches. The CDR3 contains 15 residues. Germline-derived CDR1 and CDR2 are SGHAT and FQNNGV. CDR3 protein: CASSLAGAGTGELFF. CDR3 DNA sequence: TGTGCCAGCAGTCTAGCGGGAGCGGGAACCGGGGAGCTGTTTTTT. The variable domain in full, with the rest retrieved from reference TRBV11-2 and TRBJ2-2, is EAGVAQSPRYKIIEKRQSVAFWCNPISGHATLYWYQQILGQGPKLLIQFQNNGVVDDSQLPKDRFSAERLKGVDSTLKIQPAKLEDSAVYLCASSLAGAGTGELFFGEGSRLTVL.

The V call is TRBV5-1, the J call TRBJ2-5; D gene unclear. The CDR3 consists of 15 residues. The germline CDR1 and CDR2 sequences are SGHRS and YFSETQ. V was shortened by 0 bases and J by 1 base, with 10 bases between the two germline ends. The CDR3 loop is CASSLVSGFQETQYF. In nucleotides, the CDR3 is TGCGCCAGCAGCTTGGTTTCTGGGTTCCAAGAGACCCAGTACTTC.